This TCR beta chain was sequenced during a study of beta chain features in type 1 diabetes. Via CD45RO/CCR7/CD25/CD127/CD95/CD27, cells of the CD4+ naive, central memory, regulatory and stem cell-like memory subsets were sorted. Points on this clone: Antigen: not known.

Study observations and caveats: Shortening that was moderate but significant affected the TCRB CDR3s of Type 1 diabetes patients in all four CD4+ subsets. A closer apparent resemblance between naive, central memory and Treg TCRB repertoires was seen in patients than in healthy donors. Insertions at VDJ junctions were less frequent in type 1 diabetes patients. These patients also deleted more nucleotides at the same junctions.

V lost 1 base to trimming and J lost 3 bases, with 10 bases between them. CDR1 LGHNA and CDR2 YNFKEQ come from the germline V gene. This CDR3 contains 14 residues. Expressed TCRB transcripts were sequenced, since all the RNA that had been isolated was reverse transcribed. Mean read depth for naive, central memory and regulatory T cell samples was 3.5 million to 4.5 million reads. Assay used: immunoSEQ multiplex PCR; TCRdb lists only in-frame clones, some missing. This table holds 150,000 to 190,000 clones, under 13% found once. The sample consisted of central memory CD4+ T cells from blood. The chain combines TRBV4-2 with TRBJ2-7, with a possible D match to TRBD1 (6 bases). The sequence was obtained from a man aged 25 to 40 with type 1 diabetes. The CDR3 region has the DNA TGTGCCAGCAGCCAAGCTAGGACAGACTACGAGCAGTACTTC. It specifies CASSQARTDYEQYF.